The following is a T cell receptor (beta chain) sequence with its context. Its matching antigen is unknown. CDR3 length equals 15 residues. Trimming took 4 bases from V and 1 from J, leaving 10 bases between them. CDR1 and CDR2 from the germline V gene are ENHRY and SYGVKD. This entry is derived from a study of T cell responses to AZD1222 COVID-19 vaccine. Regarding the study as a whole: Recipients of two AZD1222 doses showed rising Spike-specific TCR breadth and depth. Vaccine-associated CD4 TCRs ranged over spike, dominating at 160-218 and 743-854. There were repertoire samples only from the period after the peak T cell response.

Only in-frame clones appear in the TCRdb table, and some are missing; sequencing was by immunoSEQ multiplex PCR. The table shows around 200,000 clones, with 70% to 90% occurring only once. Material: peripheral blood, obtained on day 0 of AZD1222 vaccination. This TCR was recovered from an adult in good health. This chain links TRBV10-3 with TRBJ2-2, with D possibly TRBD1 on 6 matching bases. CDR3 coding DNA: TGTGCCATCAGTGGCAGGGACAAGAACACCGGGGAGCTGTTTTTT. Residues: CAISGRDKNTGELFF.